Listed below are T cell receptor beta chains from one sample, sequenced in a study of human T cells and chemical hapten exposure. TCRdb re-called the RACE reads through MiXCR, storing one row per CDR3 protein. The sample consists of about 110,000 distinct CDR3 sequences, about 11% of them appearing once. This material consisted of whole blood, taken in connection with sensitization to the hapten diphenylcyclopropenone (DPC). The receptors stem from a woman between 40 and 50 years old with alopecia areata. Some clones in this sample may be carry-over from other donors' samples. The CDR3 runs from the conserved cysteine through the conserved F or W. Fields, in order: CDR3 protein, CDR3 DNA, clone size, V gene, CDR3 length, J gene, D gene. The D gene is left open where the match is weak. Clone size, where shown, is once, few, many, or a class for clones that have expanded.

cdr3_aa: CASSSRVWETQYF
cdr3_nt: TGTGCCAGCAGCTCGCGTGTATGGGAGACCCAGTACTTC
clone_size: NA
v_call: TRBV7-2
cdr3_length: 13
j_call: TRBJ2-5
d_call: NA

cdr3_aa: CATGTGPSGANVLTF
cdr3_nt: TGTGCCACCGGGACAGGGCCCTCTGGGGCCAACGTCCTGACTTTC
clone_size: NA
v_call: TRBV24-1
cdr3_length: 15
j_call: TRBJ2-6
d_call: TRBD1

cdr3_aa: CATSPGGQGDSYEQYF
cdr3_nt: TGTGCCACCAGTCCTGGGGGACAGGGCGACTCCTACGAGCAGTACTTC
clone_size: few
v_call: TRBV24-1
cdr3_length: 16
j_call: TRBJ2-7
d_call: TRBD1

cdr3_aa: CASSVVFNEKLFF
cdr3_nt: TGTGCCAGCAGCGTCGTCTTTAATGAAAAACTGTTTTTT
clone_size: many
v_call: TRBV7-9
cdr3_length: 13
j_call: TRBJ1-4
d_call: NA

cdr3_aa: CASSLLGQGSEAFF
cdr3_nt: TGTGCCAGCAGTCTCCTTGGACAGGGGTCTGAAGCTTTCTTT
clone_size: many
v_call: TRBV6-5
cdr3_length: 14
j_call: TRBJ1-1
d_call: TRBD1

cdr3_aa: CASSLRQNNEKLFF
cdr3_nt: TGCGCCAGCAGCTTGCGCCAGAATAATGAAAAACTGTTTTTT
clone_size: few
v_call: TRBV5-1
cdr3_length: 14
j_call: TRBJ1-4
d_call: NA

cdr3_aa: CASSPGQGSYGYTF
cdr3_nt: TGTGCCAGCAGCCCCGGACAGGGGAGTTATGGCTACACCTTC
clone_size: many
v_call: TRBV28
cdr3_length: 14
j_call: TRBJ1-2
d_call: TRBD1

cdr3_aa: CASSYPTTGLMNTEAFF
cdr3_nt: TGTGCCAGCAGTTACCCCACGACCGGTCTCATGAACACTGAAGCTTTCTTT
clone_size: many
v_call: TRBV6-2/TRBV6-3
cdr3_length: 17
j_call: TRBJ1-1
d_call: NA

cdr3_aa: CASSLGQNQPQHF
cdr3_nt: TGTGCCAGCAGCTTAGGACAGAATCAGCCCCAGCATTTT
clone_size: NA
v_call: TRBV7-2
cdr3_length: 13
j_call: TRBJ1-5
d_call: NA

cdr3_aa: CASSFGLAGNTGELFF
cdr3_nt: TGTGCCAGCAGCTTCGGACTAGCGGGGAACACCGGGGAGCTGTTTTTT
clone_size: many
v_call: TRBV5-4
cdr3_length: 16
j_call: TRBJ2-2
d_call: TRBD2

cdr3_aa: CASSPGATDEQFF
cdr3_nt: TGTGCCAGCAGCCCTGGGGCCACGGATGAGCAGTTCTTC
clone_size: NA
v_call: TRBV7-6
cdr3_length: 13
j_call: TRBJ2-1
d_call: NA

cdr3_aa: CASSLLKTGELFF
cdr3_nt: TGTGCCAGCAGCTTACTGAAAACCGGGGAGCTGTTTTTT
clone_size: NA
v_call: TRBV7-9
cdr3_length: 13
j_call: TRBJ2-2
d_call: NA

cdr3_aa: CASSLDPPPRDRDSHIQYF
cdr3_nt: TGTGCCAGCAGCTTGGACCCCCCCCCTCGGGACAGGGACTCTCACATTCAGTACTTC
clone_size: NA
v_call: TRBV7-6
cdr3_length: 19
j_call: TRBJ2-4
d_call: TRBD1

cdr3_aa: CASSQVGYSTEAFF
cdr3_nt: TGTGCCAGCAGCCAAGTGGGGTATTCCACTGAAGCTTTCTTT
clone_size: NA
v_call: TRBV3-1
cdr3_length: 14
j_call: TRBJ1-1
d_call: NA

cdr3_aa: CASSRQGGTIPEAFF
cdr3_nt: TGTGCCAGCAGCCGTCAGGGGGGAACAATCCCTGAAGCTTTCTTT
clone_size: many
v_call: TRBV7-8
cdr3_length: 15
j_call: TRBJ1-1
d_call: TRBD1

cdr3_aa: CASSLRSPGYGYTF
cdr3_nt: TGTGCCAGCAGCTTAAGGTCGCCGGGATATGGCTACACCTTC
clone_size: many
v_call: TRBV11-2
cdr3_length: 14
j_call: TRBJ1-2
d_call: NA

cdr3_aa: CASSIGLAGNTGELFF
cdr3_nt: TGCGCCAGCAGCATTGGACTAGCGGGAAACACCGGGGAGCTGTTTTTT
clone_size: few
v_call: TRBV5-1
cdr3_length: 16
j_call: TRBJ2-2
d_call: TRBD2

cdr3_aa: CAGDRGQLYEQYF
cdr3_nt: TGTGCCGGAGACAGGGGCCAGCTCTACGAGCAGTACTTC
clone_size: NA
v_call: TRBV30
cdr3_length: 13
j_call: TRBJ2-7
d_call: TRBD1

cdr3_aa: CASSPPLTRGANVLTF
cdr3_nt: TGTGCCAGCAGCCCGCCCTTAACGCGGGGGGCCAACGTCCTGACTTTC
clone_size: many
v_call: TRBV7-9
cdr3_length: 16
j_call: TRBJ2-6
d_call: NA

cdr3_aa: CASSLVQKDAFF
cdr3_nt: TGTGCCAGCAGTTTGGTACAGAAAGATGCTTTCTTT
clone_size: NA
v_call: TRBV6-6
cdr3_length: 12
j_call: TRBJ1-1
d_call: NA